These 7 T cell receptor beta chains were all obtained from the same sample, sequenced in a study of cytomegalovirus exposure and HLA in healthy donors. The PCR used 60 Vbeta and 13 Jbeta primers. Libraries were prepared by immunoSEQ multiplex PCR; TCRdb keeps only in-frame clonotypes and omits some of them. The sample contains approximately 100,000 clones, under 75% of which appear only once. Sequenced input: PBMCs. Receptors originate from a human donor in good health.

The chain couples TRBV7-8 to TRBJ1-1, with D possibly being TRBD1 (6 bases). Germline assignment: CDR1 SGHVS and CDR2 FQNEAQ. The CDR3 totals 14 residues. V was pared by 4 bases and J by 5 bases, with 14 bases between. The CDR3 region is CASSSSTGRTEAFF. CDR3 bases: TGTGCCAGCAGCTCCTCAACAGGGCGGACTGAAGCTTTCTTT. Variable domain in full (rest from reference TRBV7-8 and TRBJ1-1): GAGVSQSPRYKVAKRGQDVALRCDPISGHVSLFWYQQALGQGPEFLTYFQNEAQLDKSGLPSDRFFAERPEGSVSTLKIQRTQQEDSAVYLCASSSSTGRTEAFFGQGTRLTVV.

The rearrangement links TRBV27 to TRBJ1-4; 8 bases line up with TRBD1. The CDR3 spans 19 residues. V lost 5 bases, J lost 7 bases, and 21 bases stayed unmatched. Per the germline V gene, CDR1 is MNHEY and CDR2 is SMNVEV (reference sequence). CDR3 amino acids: CASSPRGQYQDRGGEKLFF. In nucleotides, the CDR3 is TGTGCCAGCAGTCCCCGCGGCCAATACCAAGACAGGGGAGGTGAAAAACTGTTTTTT. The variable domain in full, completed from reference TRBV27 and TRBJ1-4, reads EAQVTQNPRYLITVTGKKLTVTCSQNMNHEYMSWYRQDPGLGLRQIYYSMNVEVTDKGDVPEGYKVSRKEKRNFPLILESPSPNQTSLYFCASSPRGQYQDRGGEKLFFGSGTQLSVL.

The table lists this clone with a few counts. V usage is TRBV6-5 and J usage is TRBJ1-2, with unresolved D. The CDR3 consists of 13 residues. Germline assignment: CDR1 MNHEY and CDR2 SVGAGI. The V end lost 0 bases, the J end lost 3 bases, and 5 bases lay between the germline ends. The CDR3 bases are TGTGCCAGCAGTTACTCGGAGGACTATGGCTACACCTTC. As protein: CASSYSEDYGYTF.

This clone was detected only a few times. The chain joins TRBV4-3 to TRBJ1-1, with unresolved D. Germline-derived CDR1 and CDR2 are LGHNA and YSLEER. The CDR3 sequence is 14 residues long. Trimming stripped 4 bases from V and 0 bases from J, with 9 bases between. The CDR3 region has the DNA TGCGCCAGCAGCCCGCACTACATGAACACTGAAGCTTTCTTT. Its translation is CASSPHYMNTEAFF.

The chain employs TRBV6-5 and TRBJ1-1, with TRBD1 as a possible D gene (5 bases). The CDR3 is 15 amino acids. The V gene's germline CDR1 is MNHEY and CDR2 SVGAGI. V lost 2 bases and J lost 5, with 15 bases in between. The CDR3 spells CASSYIPGGGTEAFF. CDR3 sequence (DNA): TGTGCCAGCAGTTACATTCCGGGCGGGGGTACTGAAGCTTTCTTT.

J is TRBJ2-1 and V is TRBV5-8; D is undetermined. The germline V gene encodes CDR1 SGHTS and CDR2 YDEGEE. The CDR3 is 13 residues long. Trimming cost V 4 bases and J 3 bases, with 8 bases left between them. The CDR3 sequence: CASSEEVYNEQFF. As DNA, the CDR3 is TGTGCCAGCAGCGAGGAAGTCTACAATGAGCAGTTCTTC.

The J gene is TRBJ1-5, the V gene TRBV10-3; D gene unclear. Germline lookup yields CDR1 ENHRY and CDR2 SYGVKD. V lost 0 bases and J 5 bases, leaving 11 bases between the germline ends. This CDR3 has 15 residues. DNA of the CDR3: TGTGCCATCAGTGAGTCTTACGGGTCCGATCAGCCCCAGCATTTT. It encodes CAISESYGSDQPQHF.